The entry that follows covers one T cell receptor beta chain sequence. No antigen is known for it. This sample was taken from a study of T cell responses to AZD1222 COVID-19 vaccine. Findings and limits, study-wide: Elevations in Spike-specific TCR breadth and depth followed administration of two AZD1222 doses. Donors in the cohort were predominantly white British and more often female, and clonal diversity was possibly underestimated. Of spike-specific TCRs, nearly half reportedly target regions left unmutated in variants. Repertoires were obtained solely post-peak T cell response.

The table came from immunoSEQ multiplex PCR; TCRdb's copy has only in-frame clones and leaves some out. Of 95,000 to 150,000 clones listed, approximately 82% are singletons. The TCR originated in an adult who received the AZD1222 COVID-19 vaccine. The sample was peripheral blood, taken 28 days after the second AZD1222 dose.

CDR3 protein: CARGIRDRGFGSTNQPQHF. DNA of the CDR3: TGCGCCAGGGGGATCCGGGACCGTGGATTTGGGTCAACGAATCAGCCCCAGCATTTT. The chain has TRBV10-2 and TRBJ1-5, with a tentative D call TRBD1 (5 bases). The germline V and J ends were trimmed by 9 bases and 4 bases, with 31 bases remaining between them. The CDR3 consists of 19 residues. Germline CDR1 WSHSY, CDR2 SAAADI.